These 5 T cell receptor beta chains share one sample of origin, sequenced in a study of blood T cell repertoires in COVID-19. Produced via immunoSEQ multiplex PCR; TCRdb's table is partial and in-frame only. This sample has a few hundred thousand clones; 70% to 90% occur once, and the top ten carry roughly 4.3%. The specimen sequenced was PBMCs or T cells enriched from blood (not recorded which). These receptors came from a woman aged 25 to 39 who had recovered from COVID-19.

The CDR3 loop is CASRTSGISTDTQYF. In nucleotides, the CDR3 is TGTGCCAGTCGGACTAGCGGGATTAGCACAGATACGCAGTATTTT. This sequence joins TRBV19 and TRBJ2-3; 12 bases line up with TRBD2. Germline trimming cut 8 bases from V and 0 bases from J; bases unmatched to any gene: 3. This CDR3 spans 15 amino acids. The germline CDR1 and CDR2 sequences are LNHDA and SQIVND (reference sequence).

CDR3 in amino acids: CASSIAQGQGAPKGYEQYF. CDR3 bases: TGTGCCAGCAGCATTGCGCAGGGACAGGGGGCGCCCAAAGGCTACGAGCAGTACTTC. The chain joins TRBV28 to TRBJ2-7; 12 positions agree with TRBD1. The germline V gene has CDR1 MDHEN and CDR2 SYDVKM. This CDR3 is 19 amino acids long. The junction had 18 bases not matched to a gene; V was cut back by 6 bases and J by 3 bases.

This chain links TRBV24-1 with TRBJ2-1, with 9 bases matching TRBD1. This CDR3 is built from 16 residues. V was clipped by 1 base and J by 7 bases; unmatched bases: 7. CDR1 is KGHDR, CDR2 SFDVKD, per germline. CDR3 region: CATSDFTGGIVNEQFF. In nucleotides, the CDR3 is TGTGCCACCAGTGATTTTACAGGGGGCATCGTAAATGAGCAGTTCTTC.

The chain recombines TRBV19 with TRBJ2-7, with 7 bases aligning to TRBD1. In germline, CDR1 is LNHDA, CDR2 SQIVND (reference sequence). This CDR3 comprises 14 residues. V shed 3 bases, J shed 3 bases, and the junction held 5 bases outside the gene matches. The CDR3 region has the DNA TGTGCCAGTAGTATGGACAGGTGGGTCTACGAGCAGTACTTC. Translating it yields CASSMDRWVYEQYF.

J is TRBJ1-1 and V is TRBV2, with D unclear. The V end was cut by 6 bases, the J end by 0 bases, with 8 bases between. This CDR3 region has 13 residues. Germline CDR1 and CDR2: SNHLY and FYNNEI. CDR3 bases: TGTGCCAGCAGCGCGGATATGAACACTGAAGCTTTCTTT. Translated, it gives CASSADMNTEAFF.